Listed here is a single TCR beta chain. This entry comes from a study of blood T cell repertoires in COVID-19. Study summary: The United States, Italy and Spain supplied acute and convalescent COVID-19 samples.

Participants were aged about 18 to 100 years, lived in 25 or so US areas, and enrolled virtually. Self-reported history from a screening survey and questionnaire set each donor's cohort. Authors' analysis steps: The assay estimated nucleated cells by amplifying reference gene primers. TCRdb's copy holds only in-frame clones and misses some; the assay was immunoSEQ multiplex PCR. That table gives V, J and clone size, and the DNA gave D and trimming. This sample has under 250,000 clones, with roughly nine tenths found just once. The sequenced sample consisted of PBMCs or T cells enriched from blood (not recorded which). The source of this sequence is a woman between 18 and 30 years old in a cohort exposed to, infected with or recovered from COVID-19 (not recorded which).

CDR3 residues: CASSLIPLGLGNEKLFF. The CDR3 nucleotides read TGTGCCAGCAGCTTAATCCCCTTGGGGCTGGGGAATGAAAAACTGTTTTTT. The genes are TRBV7-8 and TRBJ1-4, with D perhaps TRBD1 (5 bases). V was cut by 2 bases and J by 5 bases, with 18 bases left in between. This CDR3 has 17 residues. Per germline, CDR1 SGHVS and CDR2 FQNEAQ.